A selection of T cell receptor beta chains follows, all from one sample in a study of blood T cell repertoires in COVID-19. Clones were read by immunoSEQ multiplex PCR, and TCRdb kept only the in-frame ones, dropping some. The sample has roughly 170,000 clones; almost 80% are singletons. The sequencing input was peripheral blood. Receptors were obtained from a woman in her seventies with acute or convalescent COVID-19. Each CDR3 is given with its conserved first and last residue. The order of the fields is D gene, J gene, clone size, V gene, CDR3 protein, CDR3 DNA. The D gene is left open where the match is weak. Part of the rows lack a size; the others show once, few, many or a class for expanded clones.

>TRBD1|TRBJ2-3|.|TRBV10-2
CASRGSRGPTDTQYF
TGCGCCAGCAGAGGAAGCAGGGGGCCCACGGATACGCAGTATTTT
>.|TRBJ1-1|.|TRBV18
CASSRATALNTEAFF
TGTGCCAGCTCACGGGCCACCGCTTTGAACACTGAAGCTTTCTTT
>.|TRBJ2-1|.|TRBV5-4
CASRDSPDPNEQFF
TGTGCCAGCAGGGACAGCCCTGATCCAAATGAGCAGTTCTTC
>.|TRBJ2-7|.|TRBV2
CASRRTGPNEQYF
TGTGCCAGCAGGAGAACAGGGCCGAACGAGCAGTACTTC
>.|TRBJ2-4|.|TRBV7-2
CASSFPGSWIQYF
TGTGCCAGCAGCTTCCCAGGCTCGTGGATTCAGTACTTC
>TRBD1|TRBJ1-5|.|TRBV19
CASSTTGDSNQPQHF
TGTGCCAGTAGTACCACAGGGGATAGCAATCAGCCCCAGCATTTT
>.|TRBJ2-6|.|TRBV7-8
CASANSGTGANVLTF
TGTGCCAGCGCCAACTCAGGGACTGGGGCCAACGTCCTGACTTTC
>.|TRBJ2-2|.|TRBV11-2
CASSSNRQGLFF
TGTGCCAGCAGCTCCAATCGACAAGGGCTGTTTTTT
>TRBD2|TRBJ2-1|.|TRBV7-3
CASSPWTSGSSYNEQFF
TGTGCCAGCAGCCCTTGGACTAGCGGGTCCTCCTACAATGAGCAGTTCTTC
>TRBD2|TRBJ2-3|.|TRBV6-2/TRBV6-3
CASSPPGLAASDTQYF
TGTGCCAGCAGCCCTCCGGGACTAGCGGCTAGTGATACGCAGTATTTT
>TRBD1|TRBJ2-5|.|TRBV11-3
CASSSWTGEAQYF
TGTGCCAGCAGCTCATGGACAGGGGAGGCCCAGTACTTC
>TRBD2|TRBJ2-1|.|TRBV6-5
CASSLAGAPYNEQFF
TGTGCCAGCAGTCTAGCGGGAGCCCCCTACAATGAGCAGTTCTTC
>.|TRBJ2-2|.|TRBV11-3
CASSLDTSDTGELFF
TGTGCCAGCAGCTTAGACACGTCGGACACCGGGGAGCTGTTTTTT
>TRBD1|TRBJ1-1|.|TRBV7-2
CASNLATGVNTEAFF
TGTGCCAGCAACCTAGCGACAGGGGTGAACACTGAAGCTTTCTTT
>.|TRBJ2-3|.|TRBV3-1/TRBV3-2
CASSQDRSFPDTQYF
TGTGCCAGCAGCCAAGATAGGAGTTTTCCAGATACGCAGTATTTT
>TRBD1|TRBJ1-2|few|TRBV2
CASSNQGALVYGYTF
TGTGCCAGCAGTAACCAGGGGGCATTAGTCTATGGCTACACCTTC
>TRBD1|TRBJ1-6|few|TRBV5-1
CASSRASGGNSPLHF
TGCGCCAGCAGCCGGGCGTCAGGGGGAAATTCACCCCTCCACTTT
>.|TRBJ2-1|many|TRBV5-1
CASSFAGSGTAPYNEQFF
TGCGCCAGCAGCTTTGCCGGCTCCGGGACTGCTCCATACAATGAGCAGTTCTTC
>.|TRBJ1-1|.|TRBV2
CASSSRGDTEAFF
TGTGCCAGCAGCTCCAGGGGTGACACTGAAGCTTTCTTT
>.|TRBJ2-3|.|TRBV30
CASQGDTQYF
TGTGCCTCGCAGGGGGATACGCAGTATTTT
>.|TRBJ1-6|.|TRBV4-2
CASSQGTLGSMGLRRALHF
TGTGCCAGCAGCCAAGGAACTTTAGGATCCATGGGACTCCGGCGCGCCCTCCACTTT
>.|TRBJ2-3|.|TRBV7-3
CASRFDRSTDTQYF
TGTGCCAGCAGATTCGACAGAAGCACAGATACGCAGTATTTT
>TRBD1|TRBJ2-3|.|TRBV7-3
CASSLRDRSTDTQYF
TGTGCCAGCAGCTTACGGGACAGGAGCACAGATACGCAGTATTTT
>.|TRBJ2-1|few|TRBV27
CASSSWAGSSYNEQFF
TGTGCCAGCAGTTCCTGGGCGGGCAGCTCCTACAATGAGCAGTTCTTC
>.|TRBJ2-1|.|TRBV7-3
CASSPSGSGRFYNEQFF
TGTGCCAGCAGCCCATCGGGCTCAGGGCGATTCTACAATGAGCAGTTCTTC
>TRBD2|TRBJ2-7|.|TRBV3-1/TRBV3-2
CASSQRPNQAGGSYEQYF
TGTGCCAGCAGCCAAAGGCCCAACCAAGCGGGAGGATCGTACGAGCAGTACTTC
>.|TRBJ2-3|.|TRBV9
CASSVEGEVDTQYF
TGTGCCAGCAGCGTAGAAGGAGAGGTAGATACGCAGTATTTT
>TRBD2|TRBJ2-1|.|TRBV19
CASSIVTSGRAWNEQFF
TGTGCCAGTAGTATAGTGACTAGCGGGAGGGCTTGGAATGAGCAGTTCTTC
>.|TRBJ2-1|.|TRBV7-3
CASSLFSVTGDNEQFF
TGTGCCAGCAGCTTATTTTCCGTAACAGGAGACAATGAGCAGTTCTTC
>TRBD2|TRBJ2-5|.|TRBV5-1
CASSPVGGSTETQYF
TGCGCCAGCAGCCCGGTGGGAGGGTCTACGGAGACCCAGTACTTC
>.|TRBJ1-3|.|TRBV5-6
CASSLVGGPSSGNTIYF
TGTGCCAGCAGCTTGGTGGGGGGTCCCTCCTCTGGAAACACCATATATTTT
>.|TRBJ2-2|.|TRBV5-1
CASSLGGVTGELFF
TGCGCCAGCAGCTTAGGCGGTGTCACCGGGGAGCTGTTTTTT
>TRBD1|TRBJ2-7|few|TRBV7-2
CASSSRTGNTYGLVYEQYF
TGTGCCAGCAGCTCCCGGACAGGGAATACGTATGGACTGGTCTACGAGCAGTACTTC
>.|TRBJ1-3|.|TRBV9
CASSARGGGGFSGNTIYF
TGTGCCAGCAGCGCCCGGGGAGGGGGGGGATTCTCTGGAAACACCATATATTTT
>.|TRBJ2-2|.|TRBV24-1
CATSDEQVRTGELFF
TGTGCCACCAGTGATGAACAGGTCAGGACCGGGGAGCTGTTTTTT
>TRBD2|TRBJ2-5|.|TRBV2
CASSGAPGGQETQYF
TGTGCCAGCAGTGGTGCGCCGGGAGGCCAAGAGACCCAGTACTTC
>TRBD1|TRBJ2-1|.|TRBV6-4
CASSDRRTGVHEQFF
TGTGCCAGCAGTGACAGGAGGACAGGGGTACATGAGCAGTTCTTC
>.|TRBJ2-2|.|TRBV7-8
CASSLARVWGGGTGELFF
TGTGCCAGCAGCTTAGCGCGGGTTTGGGGAGGTGGAACCGGGGAGCTGTTTTTT
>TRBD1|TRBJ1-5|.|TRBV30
CAFQLGQGAHQPQHF
TGTGCCTTTCAATTGGGACAGGGGGCGCATCAGCCCCAGCATTTT
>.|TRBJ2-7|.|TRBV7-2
CASSLDLSGIYEQYF
TGTGCCAGCAGCTTAGATCTTTCGGGAATCTACGAGCAGTACTTC
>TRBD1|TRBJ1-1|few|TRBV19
CASSVTTGPTEAFF
TGTGCCAGTAGTGTTACGACAGGGCCCACTGAAGCTTTCTTT
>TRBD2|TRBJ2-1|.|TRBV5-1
CASSLVSSGNNEQFF
TGCGCCAGCAGCTTGGTTTCTAGCGGGAACAATGAGCAGTTCTTC
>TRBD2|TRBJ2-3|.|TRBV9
CASSVSGTSVFTDTQYF
TGTGCCAGCAGCGTCTCCGGGACTAGCGTTTTCACAGATACGCAGTATTTT
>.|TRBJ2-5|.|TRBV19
CASSRGQETQYF
TGTGCCAGTAGTAGAGGTCAAGAGACCCAGTACTTC
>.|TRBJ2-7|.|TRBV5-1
CASSLGMRGNYEQYF
TGCGCCAGCAGCTTGGGGATGCGCGGGAACTACGAGCAGTACTTC
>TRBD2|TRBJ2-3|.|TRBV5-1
CASSFIAGGVTDTQYF
TGCGCCAGCAGCTTTATAGCGGGAGGAGTCACAGATACGCAGTATTTT
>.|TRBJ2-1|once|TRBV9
CASSVVSRGEEQFF
TGTGCCAGCAGCGTAGTTTCTCGGGGAGAGGAGCAGTTCTTC
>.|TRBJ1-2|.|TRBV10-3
CAITETANYGYTF
TGTGCCATCACCGAGACAGCGAACTATGGCTACACCTTC
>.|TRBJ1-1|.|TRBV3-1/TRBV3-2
CASSARYRSNTEAFF
TGTGCCAGCAGCGCCCGTTATAGATCGAACACTGAAGCTTTCTTT
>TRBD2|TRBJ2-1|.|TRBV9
CASSVSVFGTSGSFNEQFF
TGTGCCAGCAGCGTGAGCGTTTTTGGGACTAGCGGGAGCTTTAACGAGCAGTTCTTC
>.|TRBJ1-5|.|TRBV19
CASSYRDNQPQHF
TGTGCCAGTAGTTACAGGGACAATCAGCCCCAGCATTTT
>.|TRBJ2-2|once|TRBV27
CASSLRAGAHTGELFF
TGTGCCAGCAGTTTGAGGGCAGGGGCCCACACCGGGGAGCTGTTTTTT
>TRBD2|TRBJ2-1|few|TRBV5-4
CASSRGGTDIQYNEQFF
TGTGCCAGCAGCAGGGGAGGGACCGACATACAATACAATGAGCAGTTCTTC
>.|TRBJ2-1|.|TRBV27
CATRSPTEYYNEQFF
TGTGCCACCCGGTCCCCGACTGAATACTACAATGAGCAGTTCTTC
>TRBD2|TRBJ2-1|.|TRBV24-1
CATSDRLAMSQFF
TGTGCCACCAGTGACCGACTAGCGATGTCGCAGTTCTTC